The 20 T cell receptor beta chains listed next were all sequenced from one sample in a study of shared clonotypes between healthy human individuals (dated by TCRdb to between 2020 and 2021). Library construction relied on the immunoSEQ multiplex PCR assay. TCRdb took over this immuneACCESS table, retaining in-frame rearrangements with V and J assigned. Such tables are incomplete; in checked studies, under half of the missing clones stem from an unresolved V gene, and the remainder is unexplained. The sample table shows about 2.1 million clones, and roughly 93% are seen once. About 1.6% of the sample is taken by the ten largest. CD8 naive samples were obtained by positive selection for CCR7 among CD45RO-negative cells, yielding a CD45RA+CCR7+ population from which TemRA cells were excluded. What was sequenced was naive CD8+ T cells from PBMCs. Interpreted using the paper, the cell subset or site label stands for: CD45RA+CCR7+. Receptors were obtained from a man aged 18 to 30 in good health. Some clones in this sample may be carry-over from other donors' samples.

The V call is TRBV11-2, the J call TRBJ2-7, with 8 bases that match TRBD2. The ends lost 3 bases at V and 5 bases at J; junction bases unmatched: 12. The CDR3 has 16 amino acids. The germline V gene has CDR1 SGHAT and CDR2 FQNNGV. CDR3 sequence reads: CASSFRGREGLDEQYF. In DNA form, the CDR3 reads TGTGCCAGCAGCTTCAGAGGACGGGAGGGCCTCGACGAGCAGTACTTC. Using reference TRBV11-2 and TRBJ2-7 for the parts outside the CDR3, the full variable domain is EAGVAQSPRYKIIEKRQSVAFWCNPISGHATLYWYQQILGQGPKLLIQFQNNGVVDDSQLPKDRFSAERLKGVDSTLKIQPAKLEDSAVYLCASSFRGREGLDEQYFGPGTRLTVT.

As regards this clone: Other DNA sequences in this sample translate to the same CDR3. This rearrangement joins TRBV4-1 to TRBJ2-7; 8 bases map to TRBD2. V gave up 1 base and J gave up 4 bases; unmatched junction bases: 6. This CDR3 is 15 amino acids long. Germline lookup yields CDR1 MGHRA and CDR2 YSYEKL. The CDR3 nucleotides read TGCGCCAGCAGCCAAGGTGGAGCGGGAGCTTACGAGCAGTACTTC. Translated: CASSQGGAGAYEQYF.

The chain couples TRBV5-5 to TRBJ2-7, with a tentative D call TRBD1 (6 bases). Germline CDR1 and CDR2: SGHKS and YYEKEE (reference sequence). CDR3 size: 14 residues. V dropped 0 bases and J dropped 5 bases, with 12 bases sitting between them. CDR3 in DNA: TGTGCCAGCAGCTTGGGGGCAGGGGTAAACGAGCAGTACTTC. Protein: CASSLGAGVNEQYF.

The rearrangement links TRBV27 to TRBJ2-7; D uncertain. The CDR3 runs to 14 residues. V dropped 5 bases and J dropped 5 bases, with 16 bases sitting between them. The germline V gene encodes CDR1 MNHEY and CDR2 SMNVEV (reference sequence). DNA for the CDR3: TGTGCCAGCAGTCCCTCGTACGGCCCCAACGAGCAGTACTTC. Its protein is CASSPSYGPNEQYF.

V usage is TRBV6-5 and J usage is TRBJ2-5; tentatively, D is TRBD2 (7 bases). This CDR3 has 14 amino acids. The germline CDR1 and CDR2 sequences are MNHEY and SVGAGI. V lost 1 base and J lost 5, with 11 bases in between. CDR3: CASSYLRGPETQYF. CDR3 coding DNA: TGTGCCAGCAGTTACTTGCGGGGGCCCGAGACCCAGTACTTC.

The chain uses TRBV25-1 and TRBJ2-1; no definite D call. This CDR3 has 13 residues. The V gene's germline CDR1 is MGHDK and CDR2 SYGVNS. V lost 5 bases to trimming and J lost 4 bases, with 9 bases between them. The CDR3 sequence: CASSIGSYNEQFF. The CDR3 region has the DNA TGTGCCAGCAGTATCGGGTCTTACAATGAGCAGTTCTTC.

V is TRBV9 and J is TRBJ2-1; a weak D match, TRBD2 (6 bases). CDR3 length: 13 amino acids. In germline, CDR1 is SGDLS, CDR2 YYNGEE. V dropped 0 bases and J dropped 8 bases, with 9 bases sitting between them. CDR3 amino acids: CASSVAGGHEQFF. CDR3 sequence (DNA): TGTGCCAGCAGCGTAGCCGGGGGTCATGAGCAGTTCTTC. Full variable domain (outside the CDR3, taken from reference TRBV9 and TRBJ2-1): DSGVTQTPKHLITATGQRVTLRCSPRSGDLSVYWYQQSLDQGLQFLIQYYNGEERAKGNILERFSAQQFPDLHSELNLSSLELGDSALYFCASSVAGGHEQFFGPGTRLTVL.

This clone is a singleton in its sample. This chain connects TRBV10-3 to TRBJ2-3, with no clear D. CDR3 length equals 15 residues. From germline, CDR1 is ENHRY and CDR2 SYGVKD. The ends were cut back, 2 bases at V and 0 bases at J, with 9 bases in the middle. The CDR3 DNA sequence: TGTGCCATCAGTGAGGAAACGGTTAGCACAGATACGCAGTATTTT. Encoded protein: CAISEETVSTDTQYF.

This clone was seen once. The chain recombines TRBV9 with TRBJ2-3; D not resolved. Germline V gives CDR1 SGDLS, CDR2 YYNGEE. The CDR3 loop spans 15 amino acids. The V gene lost 0 bases and the J gene lost 1 base, with 9 bases spanning the gap. CDR3 nucleotide sequence: TGTGCCAGCAGCGTAGCAGGTACTGGCACAGATACGCAGTATTTT. This translates into CASSVAGTGTDTQYF.

This clone is a singleton in its sample. This chain joins TRBV4-2 and TRBJ2-1; D remains ambiguous. Trimming stripped 0 bases from V and 5 bases from J, with 8 bases between. The CDR3 length is 14 residues. CDR1 and CDR2 from the germline V gene are LGHNA and YNFKEQ. CDR3 nucleotides: TGTGCCAGCAGCCAAGATCGATCAGACAATGAGCAGTTCTTC. Translated, it gives CASSQDRSDNEQFF.

The rearrangement links TRBV25-1 to TRBJ1-4, with D perhaps matching TRBD1 (5 bases). The CDR3 contains 13 residues. Trimming removed 4 bases from V and 8 bases from J, with 11 bases in between. Germline lookup yields CDR1 MGHDK and CDR2 SYGVNS. The CDR3 region has the DNA TGTGCCAGCAGTGGGGTTGGGGGAGAAAAACTGTTTTTT. Protein sequence: CASSGVGGEKLFF.

V and J are TRBV7-2 and TRBJ1-1; possibly TRBD1 for D (5 bases). Trimming pared 2 bases from V and 6 bases from J, leaving 16 bases between. The CDR3 runs to 15 residues. The germline gives CDR1 SGHTA, CDR2 FQGNSA. CDR3 DNA sequence: TGTGCCAGCAGCTTAAACTCGGGGACGGAAGCTGAAGCTTTCTTT. Its protein product is CASSLNSGTEAEAFF.

CDR3 DNA: TGTGCCAGTAGTAACCGGGACAGGGACTACGAGCAGTACTTC. It is translated as CASSNRDRDYEQYF. The chain joins TRBV19 to TRBJ2-7; 9 nucleotides match TRBD1. Per the germline V gene, CDR1 is LNHDA and CDR2 is SQIVND (reference sequence). The length of the CDR3 is 14 residues. Germline trimming cut 4 bases from V and 3 bases from J; bases unmatched to any gene: 4.

Worth noting for this clone: Other nucleotide sequences in the sample specify the same CDR3. This chain links TRBV20-1 with TRBJ2-3, with D hard to call. Trimming left V 5 bases short and J 6 bases short, with 6 bases between. This CDR3 comprises 10 residues. Germline CDR1 is DFQATT and CDR2 is SNEGSKA (reference sequence). The CDR3 here is CSARSDTQYF. The CDR3 nucleotides are TGCAGTGCTCGATCGGATACGCAGTATTTT.

The genes are TRBV11-1 and TRBJ2-7; D not resolved. Germline V gives CDR1 SGHAT, CDR2 FQDESV (reference sequence). The CDR3 sequence is 14 residues long. Trimming shortened V by 1 base and J by 1 base, and 8 bases separated the two germline ends. CDR3 nucleotides: TGTGCCAGCAGCTTAGTTGAGTTTTCCTACGAGCAGTACTTC. Translation gives CASSLVEFSYEQYF.

This CDR3 reads CASSPRTSGTFTYEQYF. The CDR3 DNA is TGTGCCAGCAGTCCCAGGACTAGCGGGACCTTCACCTACGAGCAGTACTTC. V usage is TRBV27 and J usage is TRBJ2-7, with 12 bases lining up with TRBD2. V dropped 5 bases and J dropped 2; count of bases not matched to a gene: 10. The CDR3 spans 17 residues. Germline V gene data show CDR1 as MNHEY and CDR2 as SMNVEV (reference sequence).

This chain joins TRBV28 and TRBJ1-5; TRBD1 agrees at 9 bases. This CDR3 region has 15 residues. Germline assignment: CDR1 MDHEN and CDR2 SYDVKM. Trimming took 5 bases from V and 7 from J; bases not matched to a gene: 9. For the CDR3, the DNA is TGTGCCAGCAGTCGATACAGGGGGCTGGGGCAGCCCCAGCATTTT. It codes for CASSRYRGLGQPQHF. Together with reference TRBV28 and TRBJ1-5, the CDR3 gives the full variable domain: DVKVTQSSRYLVKRTGEKVFLECVQDMDHENMFWYRQDPGLGLRLIYFSYDVKMKEKGDIPEGYSVSREKKERFSLILESASTNQTSMYLCASSRYRGLGQPQHFGDGTRLSIL.

The chain carries TRBV4-1 and TRBJ1-6; 9 nucleotides line up with TRBD1. CDR1 MGHRA and CDR2 YSYEKL come from the germline V gene. V was pared by 4 bases and J by 10 bases, with 5 bases of the junction left unmatched. The CDR3 length is 14 residues. CDR3 region: CASSPGQGNSPLHF. DNA for the CDR3: TGCGCCAGCAGCCCAGGACAGGGGAACTCACCCCTCCACTTT.

J is TRBJ1-1 and V is TRBV6-5; D uncertain. The CDR3 is made up of 16 amino acids. The germline V gene has CDR1 MNHEY and CDR2 SVGAGI. V lost 4 bases and J 1 base, leaving 16 bases between the germline ends. CDR3: CASSSRGGPPNTEAFF. In DNA form, the CDR3 reads TGTGCCAGCAGTTCCCGGGGAGGGCCCCCGAACACTGAAGCTTTCTTT.

The gene calls are TRBV27 and TRBJ2-7; 8 nucleotides agree with TRBD2. There are 17 residues in the CDR3. The J segment lost 1 base and the V segment lost 7 bases, leaving 15 bases of the junction unmatched. Germline assignment: CDR1 MNHEY and CDR2 SMNVEV (reference sequence). CDR3 nucleotide sequence: TGTGCCAGCACCCCATTAGGAGCGGGAGTATTATCCTACGAGCAGTACTTC. Translated: CASTPLGAGVLSYEQYF.